These 12 T cell receptor beta chains share one sample of origin, sequenced in a study of blood T cells in healthy people across ages. A second PCR, run for about 6 to 12 cycles, used a sample-barcoded 5' primer plus a J-beta primer mix. TCRdb called the 5' RACE reads again in MiXCR, with one record for every CDR3 protein. The sample has more than 700,000 distinct CDR3 sequences, 35% to 60% seen once; the top ten hold 15% to 20%. The sequencing sample was made of blood. The receptors were gathered from an older man in good health.

This clonotype has only a few counts. V usage is TRBV10-3 and J usage is TRBJ2-1; D is possibly TRBD1 (5 bases). Germline values: CDR1 ENHRY, CDR2 SYGVKD. V was shortened by 4 bases and J by 8 bases, with 18 bases between the two germline ends. The CDR3 covers 15 residues. CDR3 amino acids: CAISGQDNSGDEQFF. The DNA for the CDR3 is TGTGCCATCAGTGGGCAGGACAACTCTGGCGATGAGCAGTTCTTC.

This clonotype has a handful of counts. V gene TRBV4-3 combines with J gene TRBJ2-1; TRBD2 matches 10 bases. This CDR3 has 15 residues. Germline-derived CDR1 and CDR2 are LGHNA and YSLEER. Losses at the gene ends were 0 bases for V and 8 bases for J; bases not matched to a gene: 4. CDR3 in amino acids: CASSQELAGEYEQFF. The CDR3 region has the DNA TGCGCCAGCAGCCAAGAGCTAGCGGGAGAGTATGAGCAGTTCTTC.

A note on this clonotype: Being one base from a much bigger clone, this may be a read error. The chain carries TRBV29-1 and TRBJ2-1, with D perhaps TRBD1 (5 bases). The CDR3 totals 17 residues. Germline CDR1 reads SQVTM; CDR2 reads ANQGSEA. CDR3 region: CSVERGPPVGFANVQFF. The CDR3 nucleotides are TGCAGCGTTGAAAGGGGCCCGCCGGTTGGGTTTGCCAATGTGCAGTTCTTC.

The J gene is TRBJ2-3, the V gene TRBV3-1; TRBD2 matches 12 bases. Germline V gene lookup returns CDR1 LGHDT and CDR2 YNNKEL (reference sequence). The CDR3 has 18 residues. V shed 4 bases, J shed 0 bases, and the junction held 8 bases outside the gene matches. The CDR3 protein is CASSPGTSGLTSTDTQYF. CDR3 nucleotide sequence: TGTGCCAGCAGCCCCGGGACTAGCGGGTTAACTAGCACAGATACGCAGTATTTT.

A word on this clonotype: Just one base apart from a much larger clone, this may be a read error. The V gene is TRBV2, the J gene TRBJ2-5; no definite D call. This CDR3 region has 11 residues. Deletions cut 4 bases from V and 11 bases from J, with 11 bases between. Germline V gene data show CDR1 as SNHLY and CDR2 as FYNNEI. CDR3 residues: CASSVHNEQYF. CDR3 DNA sequence: TGTGCCAGCAGTGTGCACAATGAGCAGTACTTC. Full variable domain (outside the CDR3, taken from reference TRBV2 and TRBJ2-5): EPEVTQTPSHQVTQMGQEVILRCVPISNHLYFYWYRQILGQKVEFLVSFYNNEISEKSEIFDDQFSVERPDGSNFTLKIRSTKLEDSAMYFCASSVHNEQYFGPGTRLLVL.

The chain has TRBV7-2 and TRBJ2-2, with TRBD2 matching over 16 bases. V was clipped by 4 bases and J by 14 bases; unmatched bases: 7. The CDR3 length is 15 residues. Germline CDR1 reads SGHTA; CDR2 reads FQGNSA. The CDR3 DNA reads as TGTGCCAGCAGCTACCCGGGACTAGCGGGGGGGAAACTGTTTTTT. It encodes CASSYPGLAGGKLFF. Complete variable domain (other parts from reference TRBV7-2 and TRBJ2-2): GAGVSQSPSNKVTEKGKDVELRCDPISGHTALYWYRQSLGQGLEFLIYFQGNSAPDKSGLPSDRFSAERTGGSVSTLTIQRTQQEDSAVYLCASSYPGLAGGKLFFGEGSRLTVL.

The chain is built from TRBV29-1 and TRBJ2-3; D is uncertain. V was shortened by 4 bases and J by 3 bases, with 14 bases between the two germline ends. This CDR3 spans 14 amino acids. Per germline, CDR1 SQVTM and CDR2 ANQGSEA. DNA for the CDR3: TGCAGCGTTGTGTTCGGAACTGGGACAGATACGCAGTATTTT. It codes for CSVVFGTGTDTQYF.

On this clonotype: A read error is possible here, since a much larger clone lies one base away. This chain joins TRBV14 and TRBJ2-7, with D possibly TRBD1 on 5 matching bases. CDR1 and CDR2 (germline): SGHDN, FVKESK. Trimming left V 4 bases short and J 7 bases short, with 14 bases between. The CDR3 extends over 13 amino acids. The CDR3 region has the DNA TGTGCCAGCAGCCGATCGACAGACAATGAGCAGTACTTC. Its protein is CASSRSTDNEQYF.

This clonotype came up a few times. This rearrangement joins TRBV2 to TRBJ2-1, with TRBD2 identical over 7 bases. The V and J ends lost 3 bases and 15 bases, in that order; junction bases with no gene match: 20. Germline assignment: CDR1 SNHLY and CDR2 FYNNEI. This CDR3 is 16 amino acids long. CDR3 protein: CASSEGRAERSGMLFF. CDR3 nucleotides: TGTGCCAGCAGTGAGGGGAGGGCTGAGCGGTCCGGCATGCTGTTCTTC.

This chain links TRBV2 with TRBJ2-1; TRBD2 agrees at 10 bases. The CDR3 totals 15 residues. CDR1 and CDR2 (germline): SNHLY, FYNNEI. Trimming removed 0 bases from V and 9 bases from J; junction bases left unmatched: 5. For the CDR3, the DNA is TGTGCCAGCAGTGAAGCAGCGGGAGGGCCTCGTGAGCAGTTCTTC. Amino acids: CASSEAAGGPREQFF. Based on the CDR3 plus reference TRBV2 and TRBJ2-1, the full variable domain is EPEVTQTPSHQVTQMGQEVILRCVPISNHLYFYWYRQILGQKVEFLVSFYNNEISEKSEIFDDQFSVERPDGSNFTLKIRSTKLEDSAMYFCASSEAAGGPREQFFGPGTRLTVL.

This clonotype was observed a handful of times. The CDR3 protein is CASSYSDRTYEQYF. For the CDR3, the DNA is TGTGCCAGCAGTTACTCCGACAGGACCTACGAGCAGTACTTC. The chain joins TRBV6-6 to TRBJ2-5, with TRBD1 as a possible D gene (6 bases). The tail of the sequence fits TRBJ2-7 better, so the J call may be wrong. The CDR3 is 14 amino acids. Germline CDR1 reads MNHNY; CDR2 reads SVGAGI (reference sequence).

The J gene is TRBJ2-1, the V gene TRBV9; 7 bases agree with TRBD2. V lost 4 bases to trimming and J lost 2 bases; unmatched junction nucleotides: 9. There are 16 residues in the CDR3. The germline CDR1 and CDR2 sequences are SGDLS and YYNGEE. The CDR3 DNA reads TGTGCCAGCAGCTTTGGGGGGGACTTAACCTACAATGAGCAGTTCTTC. Translating it yields CASSFGGDLTYNEQFF.